The entry below describes one TCR beta chain. Its antigen remains unknown. The germline gene is not matched at one end of the junction; a read error may be the cause. This sample was included in a study of metastatic and nonmetastatic thyroid tumors. All patients were treatment-naive before thyroid surgery. Per germline, CDR1 SGHTA and CDR2 FQGTGA. The CDR3 sequence is 15 residues long. Study results and caveats: Relative to benign nodules, malignant thyroid tumors were reportedly characterized by significantly elevated TCR beta diversity in blood and tumor.

TCRdb reanalyzed the PCR reads with MiXCR. Of 25,000 to 35,000 clones in the sample, 15% to 20% were seen once. This TCR was sampled from a female donor with papillary thyroid cancer or a benign thyroid nodule (not recorded which). Some clones in this sample may be carry-over from other donors' samples. The V and J genes are TRBV7-3 and TRBJ1-2; a weak D match, TRBD1 (6 bases). The specimen was blood. In nucleotides, the CDR3 is TGTTCCAGCAGCCCCCATCCGGTACAGGGAGACGGCTACACCTTC. This gives the protein CSSSPHPVQGDGYTF. Full variable domain (outside the CDR3, taken from reference TRBV7-3 and TRBJ1-2): GAGVSQTPSNKVTEKGKYVELRCDPISGHTALYWYRQSLGQGPEFLIYFQGTGAADDSGLPNDRFFAVRPEGSVSTLKIQRTERGDSAVYLCSSSPHPVQGDGYTFGSGTRLTVV.